A single sample is the source of the 9 T cell receptor beta chains below, sequenced in a study of T cell responses to AZD1222 COVID-19 vaccine. Assay used: immunoSEQ multiplex PCR; TCRdb lists only in-frame clones, some missing. There are 150,000 to 200,000 clones in the sample; around nine tenths occur only once, and more than 5% lies in the top ten. The specimen was peripheral blood, collected on day 0 of AZD1222 vaccination. Receptor source: an adult in good health.

The chain has TRBV6-2 or TRBV6-3 and TRBJ2-5; no firm D call. V was shortened by 0 bases and J by 4 bases, with 6 bases between the two germline ends. This CDR3 has 13 amino acids. CDR1 is MNHEY and CDR2 is SVGEGT in the germline V gene. The CDR3 bases are TGTGCCAGCAGTTACTCGATAGGAGAGACCCAGTACTTC. Protein product: CASSYSIGETQYF.

The CDR3: CSVERGRGTNEQFF. DNA of the CDR3: TGCAGCGTTGAGAGGGGTCGTGGGACAAATGAGCAGTTCTTC. The chain combines TRBV29-1 with TRBJ2-1; tentative D call: TRBD1 (6 bases). V lost 3 bases and J lost 7, with 16 bases in between. CDR3 length: 14 amino acids. CDR1 is SQVTM and CDR2 is ANQGSEA in the germline V gene.

This chain uses TRBV9 with TRBJ2-7; 7 nucleotides match TRBD2. The germline V gene has CDR1 SGDLS and CDR2 YYNGEE. The CDR3 is made up of 15 amino acids. The junction had 10 bases not matched to a gene; V was cut back by 3 bases and J by 4 bases. CDR3 sequence reads: CASSEDPSGVYEQYF. The CDR3 coding sequence is TGTGCCAGCAGCGAGGACCCTAGCGGCGTTTACGAGCAGTACTTC.

The V call is TRBV23-1, the J call TRBJ1-2; no reliable D call. TRBV23-1 is identified as an open reading frame with a role that is uncertain. V lost 0 bases, J lost 12 bases, and 14 bases lay in between. The CDR3 has 13 amino acids. The DNA of the CDR3 is TGCGCCAGCAGTCAATCTAGGGTCCCTCGGGACACCTTC. The encoded protein is CASSQSRVPRDTF.

This chain uses TRBV6-5 with TRBJ1-1; weak D call: TRBD1 (5 bases). The V gene lost 6 bases and the J gene lost 1 base, with 6 bases spanning the gap. The CDR3 covers 12 residues. Germline V gene sequence: CDR1 MNHEY, CDR2 SVGAGI. The CDR3 region has the DNA TGTGCCAGCAGGGACACGAACACTGAAGCTTTCTTT. This sequence encodes CASRDTNTEAFF.

The chain combines TRBV5-1 with TRBJ2-5, with TRBD1 matching over 8 bases. The CDR3 runs to 14 residues. Trimming at V came to 4 bases and at J to 4 bases, leaving 6 bases not matched to a gene. Germline CDR1 is SGHRS and CDR2 is YFSETQ. CDR3 in amino acids: CASSGQGTRETQYF. The CDR3 DNA sequence: TGCGCCAGCAGCGGACAGGGAACCCGAGAGACCCAGTACTTC.

This chain joins TRBV28 and TRBJ1-5; perhaps TRBD1 as D (6 bases). V lost 4 bases and J lost 6, with 16 bases in between. The V gene's germline CDR1 is MDHEN and CDR2 SYDVKM. The CDR3 loop spans 15 amino acids. The CDR3 loop is CASSSIGQITQPQHF. Written as DNA, the CDR3 is TGTGCCAGCAGTTCTATCGGACAGATCACTCAGCCCCAGCATTTT.

The gene calls are TRBV6-5 and TRBJ1-4; D is ambiguous. The length of the CDR3 is 14 residues. Between the trimmed V and J ends, which lost 4 bases and 10 bases, there was a span of 16 bases. Germline V gene sequence: CDR1 MNHEY, CDR2 SVGAGI. The CDR3 DNA reads as TGTGCCAGCAGTTCCCCGGCCCCGGCTCGAAAACTGTTTTTT. Amino acid sequence: CASSSPAPARKLFF.

The chain joins TRBV15 to TRBJ1-4, with D tentatively TRBD1 (6 bases). Trimming left V 1 base short and J 4 bases short, with 10 bases between. Germline V CDR1 and CDR2: LNHNV, YYDKDF (reference sequence). The CDR3 contains 15 residues. The CDR3 loop is CATSRGTASNEKLFF. The CDR3 DNA reads TGTGCCACCAGCAGAGGGACAGCCAGTAATGAAAAACTGTTTTTT.